This passage covers 25 T cell receptor beta chains from one sample sequenced in a study of T cells in Graves' hyperthyroidism and ophthalmopathy. Amplification of TCR beta CDR3 regions was performed using RNA transcripts as template. HTBI primers were used for first-round RT-PCR of the TCR CDR3. TCRdb analysed the multiplex PCR reads with MiXCR anew, one entry per CDR3 protein. The table records approximately 620,000 distinct CDR3 sequences, around 15% of them present only once. Sequenced material: blood. The receptors derive from a woman in her 40s with Graves' ophthalmopathy.

This clonotype was seen ten or more times. The CDR3 DNA sequence: TGTGCCAGCAGCTTCGAAGGCGGGGGTACCTACGAGCAGTACTTC. This encodes CASSFEGGGTYEQYF. The chain recombines TRBV11-2 with TRBJ2-7; 7 bases match TRBD2. This CDR3 has 15 residues. Germline CDR1 is SGHAT and CDR2 is FQNNGV. The trim removed 3 bases at V and 2 bases at J, leaving 7 bases unmatched.

This clonotype was found a few times. The rearrangement links TRBV29-1 to TRBJ2-7, with D unclear. Trimming took off 3 bases at V and 2 bases at J, with 8 bases between the two ends. The germline CDR1 and CDR2 sequences are SQVTM and ANQGSEA. This CDR3 region has 12 residues. This chain's CDR3 is CSVESTAYEQYF. CDR3 nucleotide sequence: TGCAGCGTTGAGTCGACCGCCTACGAGCAGTACTTC.

This clonotype was detected a few times. This chain uses TRBV6-1 with TRBJ1-1, with D unresolved. The CDR3 extends over 12 amino acids. Trimming cost V 6 bases and J 6 bases, with 11 bases left between them. Germline V gives CDR1 MNHNS, CDR2 SASEGT. In DNA, the CDR3 is TGTGCCAGCAGATCTACTAATTCTGAAGCTTTCTTT. Translated: CASRSTNSEAFF.

The sample holds a few counts of this clonotype. This chain connects TRBV15 to TRBJ2-7; 8 nucleotides match TRBD2. The CDR3 extends over 16 amino acids. The V gene end was trimmed by 2 bases and the J gene end by 1 base; junction bases not matched to a gene: 7. Germline V gene data show CDR1 as LNHNV and CDR2 as YYDKDF (reference sequence). This chain's CDR3 is CATSRYGGGLSYEQYF. Here the CDR3 DNA reads TGTGCCACCAGCAGATATGGCGGGGGGCTTTCCTACGAGCAGTACTTC. The variable domain in full, with the rest retrieved from reference TRBV15 and TRBJ2-7, is DAMVIQNPRYQVTQFGKPVTLSCSQTLNHNVMYWYQQKSSQAPKLLFHYYDKDFNNEADTPDNFQSRRPNTSFCFLDIRSPGLGDTAMYLCATSRYGGGLSYEQYFGPGTRLTVT.

This clonotype was observed at least ten times. The gene calls are TRBV12-3 or TRBV12-4 and TRBJ1-1; D is possibly TRBD1 (5 bases). V was shortened by 6 bases and J by 1 base, with 18 bases between the two germline ends. The CDR3 contains 16 residues. This chain's CDR3 is CASRKGRLWGNTEAFF. The CDR3, as DNA: TGTGCCAGCAGGAAGGGGAGATTGTGGGGGAACACTGAAGCTTTCTTT.

V gene TRBV6-1 combines with J gene TRBJ2-2; TRBD1 aligns across 8 bases. This CDR3 comprises 16 residues. With V trimmed by 6 bases and J by 4 bases, 10 bases remained unmatched. Germline lookup yields CDR1 MNHNS and CDR2 SASEGT. This CDR3 is CASRPPGTGFTGELFF. The CDR3 DNA reads TGTGCCAGCAGACCCCCGGGGACAGGATTCACCGGGGAGCTGTTTTTT.

This clonotype has ten or more counts. The rearrangement joins TRBV28 to TRBJ1-5, with D unresolved. V lost 3 bases, J lost 0 bases, and 9 bases lay in between. Germline assignment: CDR1 MDHEN and CDR2 SYDVKM. The CDR3 totals 15 residues. The CDR3 sequence is CASSFQADSNQPQHF. CDR3 in DNA: TGTGCCAGCAGTTTTCAGGCAGATAGCAATCAGCCCCAGCATTTT.

The table lists this clonotype with a few counts. The chain links TRBV20-1 to TRBJ1-1, with D uncertain. The ends were cut back, 1 base at V and 5 bases at J, with 11 bases in the middle. The CDR3 sequence is 13 residues long. Germline loops: CDR1 DFQATT, CDR2 SNEGSKA (reference sequence). CDR3 residues: CSARAPPGTEAFF. CDR3 sequence (DNA): TGCAGTGCTAGAGCTCCACCCGGAACTGAAGCTTTCTTT.

The chain carries TRBV5-8 and TRBJ2-7, with D possibly TRBD2 on 7 matching bases. The ends were cut back, 0 bases at V and 0 bases at J, with 28 bases in the middle. Germline V lookup: CDR1 SGHTS, CDR2 YDEGEE. The CDR3 contains 21 residues. CDR3 sequence (DNA): TGTGCCAGCAGCTTGGGCCCTTTTGGGGGGGCTATTATCCTAAGCTCCTACGAGCAGTACTTC. It is translated as CASSLGPFGGAIILSSYEQYF.

V and J are TRBV6-1 and TRBJ2-3; a possible D gene is TRBD1 (5 bases). The V gene lost 1 base and the J gene lost 5 bases, with 7 bases spanning the gap. The CDR3 is made up of 13 amino acids. Germline CDR1 MNHNS, CDR2 SASEGT. CDR3 in amino acids: CASSEVGVDTQYF. As DNA, the CDR3 is TGTGCCAGCAGTGAAGTAGGGGTAGATACGCAGTATTTT.

This chain connects TRBV19 to TRBJ1-5; no reliable D call. The CDR3 sequence is 15 residues long. V lost 2 bases and J lost 3, with 11 bases in between. Germline CDR1 is LNHDA and CDR2 is SQIVND (reference sequence). The CDR3 DNA reads TGTGCCAGTAGTATAACAGAATACAACAATCAGCCCCAGCATTTT. As protein: CASSITEYNNQPQHF.

This clonotype was counted only a few times. The chain links TRBV6-1 to TRBJ2-1; D is perhaps TRBD1 (5 bases). The CDR3 spans 14 residues. The germline CDR1 and CDR2 sequences are MNHNS and SASEGT. V lost 6 bases, J lost 6 bases, and 15 bases lay in between. The CDR3 nucleotides are TGTGCCAGCAGAGGAACAGGTTATTCCAATGAGCAGTTCTTC. This encodes CASRGTGYSNEQFF.

This clonotype was recorded a few times. V and J are TRBV2 and TRBJ1-4; 8 bases align to TRBD1. Looked up from germline, CDR1 is SNHLY and CDR2 is FYNNEI. J was trimmed by 3 bases and V by 6 bases; bases with no gene match: 6. The CDR3 is made up of 15 amino acids. The CDR3 sequence is CASSPQGAPNEKLFF. In DNA form, the CDR3 reads TGTGCCAGCAGCCCTCAGGGGGCGCCTAATGAAAAACTGTTTTTT.

With respect to this clonotype: An end of the junction does not agree with germline; a read error may underlie this. The genes are TRBV19 and TRBJ2-7; 7 bases are a match to TRBD1. CDR3 length: 16 amino acids. In germline, CDR1 is LNHDA, CDR2 SQIVND (reference sequence). CDR3 region: CASSTTGTASSYERYF. The CDR3 coding sequence is TGTGCCAGTAGTACGACCGGGACAGCGTCCTCCTACGAGCGGTACTTC. Together with reference TRBV19 and TRBJ2-7, the CDR3 gives the full variable domain: DGGITQSPKYLFRKEGQNVTLSCEQNLNHDAMYWYRQDPGQGLRLIYYSQIVNDFQKGDIAEGYSVSREKKESFPLTVTSAQKNPTAFYLCASSTTGTASSYERYFGPGTRLTVT.

Regarding this clonotype: Likely a read error: the CDR3 ends without its conserved phenylalanine or tryptophan. The V gene is TRBV2, the J gene TRBJ1-4; D remains unclear. The CDR3 runs 14 residues. Trimming shortened V by 0 bases and J by 7 bases, and 9 bases separated the two germline ends. Germline V gene lookup returns CDR1 SNHLY and CDR2 FYNNEI. The CDR3, as DNA: TGTGCCAGCAGTGAAGCGCTTTTTGGTGAAAAACTGTTTTCT. This sequence encodes CASSEALFGEKLFS.

The V gene is TRBV10-3, the J gene TRBJ1-5; 12 positions agree with TRBD1. The germline V gene encodes CDR1 ENHRY and CDR2 SYGVKD. CDR3 length: 15 amino acids. V lost 4 bases and J lost 6; bases outside the gene matches: 4. The CDR3 here is CAISAGTGGSQPQHF. The CDR3 DNA reads as TGTGCCATCAGTGCCGGGACAGGGGGCTCTCAGCCCCAGCATTTT.

This clonotype has at least ten counts. The chain recombines TRBV12-3 or TRBV12-4 with TRBJ2-5; D gene uncertain. V lost 5 bases and J 3 bases, leaving 13 bases between the germline ends. CDR3 length: 14 amino acids. The CDR3 loop reads CASSPMSVKETQYF. CDR3 sequence (DNA): TGTGCCAGCAGTCCTATGTCAGTTAAAGAGACCCAGTACTTC.

This clonotype appeared many times. V gene TRBV30 combines with J gene TRBJ1-6; TRBD1 matches at 7 bases. CDR3 length: 14 amino acids. J was trimmed by 8 bases and V by 1 base; bases with no gene match: 5. Germline loops: CDR1 GTSNPN, CDR2 SVGIG (reference sequence). For the CDR3, the DNA is TGTGCCTGGAGTGACAGGGGATTCGATTCACCCCTCCACTTT. The encoded protein is CAWSDRGFDSPLHF.

This clonotype was seen a handful of times. The CDR3 nucleotides are TGTGCCAGCAGTTCCCCCAGGGGGTCCCAAACATATCAGCCCCAGCATTTT. Translated, it gives CASSSPRGSQTYQPQHF. V usage is TRBV28 and J usage is TRBJ1-5; 7 positions agree with TRBD1. Germline CDR1 reads MDHEN; CDR2 reads SYDVKM. Trimming cost V 4 bases and J 5 bases; bases outside gene matches: 14. This CDR3 is 17 amino acids long.

This clonotype showed up just a few times. One base away lies a much larger clone, so this may be a sequencing read error. The chain couples TRBV13 to TRBJ1-2; TRBD1 aligns across 7 bases. V gave up 0 bases and J gave up 6 bases; unmatched junction bases: 1. Germline loops: CDR1 PRHDT, CDR2 FYEKMQ (reference sequence). CDR3 length: 13 residues. CDR3 coding DNA: TGTGCCAGCAGCTTAGGGACAGGGAATGGCTACACCTTC. It encodes CASSLGTGNGYTF.

The chain employs TRBV20-1 and TRBJ2-3, with 7 bases aligning to TRBD2. The germline gives CDR1 DFQATT, CDR2 SNEGSKA (reference sequence). CDR3 size: 13 residues. The V segment lost 6 bases and the J segment 1 base; nucleotides outside the gene matches: 4. The CDR3 DNA sequence: TGCAGTGCCCCTACTAGCGGCACAGATACGCAGTATTTT. Translation: CSAPTSGTDTQYF.

This clonotype was recorded many times. The chain joins TRBV18 to TRBJ1-2; no firm D call. The CDR3 sequence is 12 residues long. CDR1 and CDR2 (germline): KGHSH, LQKENI. Between the trimmed V and J ends, which lost 0 bases and 7 bases, there was a span of 6 bases. CDR3 protein: CASSPPGGGYTF. CDR3 DNA sequence: TGTGCCAGCTCACCACCGGGTGGTGGCTACACCTTC.

This clonotype was observed many times. The rearrangement links TRBV7-6 to TRBJ2-1, with 10 bases matching TRBD2. In germline, CDR1 is SGHVS, CDR2 FNYEAQ. The J segment lost 3 bases and the V segment lost 5 bases, leaving 7 bases of the junction unmatched. The CDR3 has 16 amino acids. CDR3 sequence reads: CASSTSSGGLYNEQFF. The CDR3 region has the DNA TGTGCCAGCAGCACATCTAGCGGGGGTCTCTACAATGAGCAGTTCTTC.

This clonotype was seen at least ten times. This chain links TRBV18 with TRBJ2-2, with no clear D. Germline CDR1 is KGHSH and CDR2 is LQKENI. CDR3 length: 13 amino acids. Trimming shortened V by 1 base and J by 3 bases, and 3 bases separated the two germline ends. Written as DNA, the CDR3 is TGTGCCAGCTCACCACTGGACACCGGGGAGCTGTTTTTT. It specifies CASSPLDTGELFF.

This clonotype was seen many times. CDR3 protein: CASTLLRGSEQFF. As DNA, the CDR3 is TGTGCCAGCACCTTACTCAGGGGGAGTGAGCAGTTCTTC. The chain is built from TRBV2 and TRBJ2-1; 7 bases are a match to TRBD1. Germline V gene lookup returns CDR1 SNHLY and CDR2 FYNNEI. V gave up 7 bases and J gave up 9 bases; unmatched junction bases: 9. This CDR3 spans 13 amino acids.